This T cell receptor (beta chain) appears in the sequencing data of a study of blood T cells in healthy people across ages. Sample donors were healthy Caucasian individuals that came from Russia, aged roughly 6 to 95. A J-beta primer mix and a sample-barcoded 5' primer were used in a second PCR of about 6 to 12 cycles. TCRdb fed the 5' RACE reads into MiXCR, producing one record per CDR3 protein. The sample holds 600,000 to 650,000 distinct CDR3 sequences, 58% seen once. Deletions cut 6 bases from V and 3 bases from J, with 18 bases between. Looked up from germline, CDR1 is MNHEY and CDR2 is SVGAGI. The CDR3 is 15 residues long. Only a few counts were recorded for this clonotype. Its antigen is not known. Study results and caveats: Both naive CD4+ cell counts and diversity were greater in long-lived donors than in aged donors.

Sequencing was performed on blood. V and J are TRBV6-5 and TRBJ2-7, with D possibly matching TRBD2 (6 bases). The receptor was derived from a man between 60 and 75 years old in good health. Here the CDR3 DNA reads TGTGCCAGCAGCCGCGTGGGGACTCAGTTCTACGAGCAGTACTTC. Protein product: CASSRVGTQFYEQYF.